A selection of T cell receptor beta chains follows, all from one sample in a study of T cell repertoires in cytomegalovirus infection. In TCRdb, the reads were re-called with MiXCR into one record per CDR3 protein. The sample records 200,000 to 300,000 distinct CDR3 sequences, around 9% being singletons. Source material: PBMCs. The receptor source for this set is a human donor in good health (CMV status not recorded). Some clones in this sample may be carry-over from other donors' samples. The CDR3 runs from the conserved cysteine through the conserved F or W. A D gene is named only where the DNA matches it firmly. The listing skips clone size in some rows; elsewhere it reads once, few, many or a size class.

>TRBV4-3|NA|many|TRBJ2-1
CASSLRYRDWAYNEQFF
TGCGCCAGCAGCCTTCGCTACCGGGACTGGGCCTACAATGAGCAGTTCTTC
>TRBV19|NA|NA|TRBJ1-2
CASRTSGAPNGAGYTF
TGTGCCAGTCGAACGTCCGGGGCCCCGAACGGGGCTGGCTACACCTTC
>TRBV5-1|NA|many|TRBJ2-1
CASSLAGGTTYNEQFF
TGCGCCAGCAGCTTGGCGGGCGGGACGACCTACAATGAGCAGTTCTTC
>TRBV28|TRBD1|many|TRBJ1-1
CASSSDGRGKAFF
TGTGCCAGCAGCTCCGATGGCAGGGGGAAAGCTTTCTTT
>TRBV20-1|TRBD2|many|TRBJ2-5
CSARGLGGSKTQYF
TGCAGTGCCAGGGGACTAGGGGGGTCGAAGACCCAGTACTTC
>TRBV7-2|NA|many|TRBJ1-2
CASSQIQGRYGYTF
TGTGCCAGCAGCCAAATACAGGGTCGCTATGGCTACACCTTC
>TRBV7-2|NA|many|TRBJ1-5
CASSRGVGGQPQHF
TGTGCCAGCAGCAGGGGGGTCGGAGGTCAGCCCCAGCATTTT
>TRBV15|TRBD2|once|TRBJ2-7
CATSRDRLAGASYEQYF
TGTGCCACCAGCAGAGATAGGCTAGCGGGAGCCTCCTACGAGCAGTACTTC
>TRBV3-1|TRBD2|many|TRBJ2-1
CASSQEGLAGNEQFF
TGTGCCAGCAGCCAAGAGGGACTAGCGGGCAATGAGCAGTTCTTC
>TRBV6-1|NA|many|TRBJ1-5
CASSEALGANQPQHF
TGTGCCAGCAGTGAAGCGCTTGGGGCCAATCAGCCCCAGCATTTT
>TRBV28|NA|few|TRBJ2-1
CASSLRVNEQFF
TGTGCCAGCAGTTTACGGGTCAATGAGCAGTTCTTC
>TRBV30|TRBD2|few|TRBJ2-3
CAWSSLAGGPDDTQYF
TGTGCCTGGAGTTCCCTAGCGGGGGGCCCGGATGATACGCAGTATTTT
>TRBV4-1|NA|many|TRBJ2-1
CASSQEGRHRVGNEQFF
TGCGCCAGCAGCCAAGAGGGCAGGCACAGGGTTGGAAATGAGCAGTTCTTC
>TRBV20-1|NA|many|TRBJ1-5
CSARVPPNTRNQPQHF
TGCAGTGCTAGAGTACCTCCGAACACCCGCAATCAGCCCCAGCATTTT
>TRBV7-2|NA|many|TRBJ1-6
CASSLVGATNSPLHF
TGTGCCAGCAGCTTAGTCGGGGCCACGAATTCACCCCTCCACTTT
>TRBV20-1|NA|few|TRBJ1-2
CSASPSRGGFYTF
TGCAGTGCTAGCCCCAGCCGAGGGGGTTTCTACACCTTC
>TRBV19|NA|NA|TRBJ1-2
CASSLGTRSVYGYTF
TGTGCCAGCTCTCTAGGGACCCGGTCGGTCTATGGCTACACCTTC